This T cell receptor beta chain was recovered during a study of blood T cell repertoires in COVID-19. Study information: Both acute and convalescent COVID-19 samples were obtained from the United States, Italy and Spain. The analysed material was cDNA or gDNA that came from T cells, B-cell-depleted T cells, or PBMCs.

Authors' data handling: Reference gene primer amplification gave estimated nucleated cell counts. Clones were read by immunoSEQ multiplex PCR, and TCRdb kept only the in-frame ones, dropping some. V and J calls and clone size are copied from that table; D and trimming were computed from the DNA. The table records around 300,000 clones, roughly 90% of them present only once. Participants' reported clinical history set cohort assignment. The V end was cut by 8 bases, the J end by 0 bases, with 14 bases between. The CDR3 runs 15 residues. Germline V lookup: CDR1 MDHEN, CDR2 SYDVKM. This clone was recorded a few times.

The sequence was collected from a woman aged 18-29 years with acute COVID-19. V is TRBV28 and J is TRBJ1-5; D unclear. Sequences were obtained from PBMCs or T cells enriched from blood (not recorded which). The CDR3 spells CASRPAGISNQPQHF. The CDR3 coding sequence is TGTGCCAGCCGGCCCGCCGGGATTAGCAATCAGCCCCAGCATTTT.